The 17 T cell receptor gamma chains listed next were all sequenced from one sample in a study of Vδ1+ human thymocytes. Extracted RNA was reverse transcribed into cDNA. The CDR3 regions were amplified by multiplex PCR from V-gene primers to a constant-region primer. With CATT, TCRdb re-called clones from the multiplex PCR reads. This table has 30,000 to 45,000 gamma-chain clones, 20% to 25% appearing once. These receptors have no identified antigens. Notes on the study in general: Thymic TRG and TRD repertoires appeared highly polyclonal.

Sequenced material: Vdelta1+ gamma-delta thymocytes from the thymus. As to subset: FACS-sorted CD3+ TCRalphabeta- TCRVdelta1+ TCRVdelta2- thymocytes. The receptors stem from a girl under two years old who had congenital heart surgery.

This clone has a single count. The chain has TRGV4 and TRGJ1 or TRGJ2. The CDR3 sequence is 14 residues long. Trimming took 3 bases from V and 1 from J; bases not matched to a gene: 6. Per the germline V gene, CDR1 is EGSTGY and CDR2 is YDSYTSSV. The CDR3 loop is CATWDISNYYKKLF. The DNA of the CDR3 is TGTGCCACCTGGGATATTAGCAATTATTATAAGAAACTCTTT.

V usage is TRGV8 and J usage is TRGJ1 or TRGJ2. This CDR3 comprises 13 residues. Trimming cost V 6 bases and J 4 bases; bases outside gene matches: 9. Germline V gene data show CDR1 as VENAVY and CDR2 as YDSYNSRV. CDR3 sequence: CATWMDRYYKKLF. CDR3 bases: TGTGCCACCTGGATGGATCGATATTATAAGAAACTCTTT.

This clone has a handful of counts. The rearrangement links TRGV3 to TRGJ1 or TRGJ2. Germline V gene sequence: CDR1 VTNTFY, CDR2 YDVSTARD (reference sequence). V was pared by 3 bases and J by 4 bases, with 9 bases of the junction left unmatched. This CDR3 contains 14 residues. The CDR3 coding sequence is TGTGCCACCTGGGACGGGCCTAGATATTATAAGAAACTCTTT. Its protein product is CATWDGPRYYKKLF.

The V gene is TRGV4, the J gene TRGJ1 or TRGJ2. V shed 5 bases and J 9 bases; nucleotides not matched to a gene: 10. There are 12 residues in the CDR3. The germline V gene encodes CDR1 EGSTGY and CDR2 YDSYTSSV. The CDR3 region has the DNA TGTGCCACCTGGGCCCCGTGGGGTAAGAAACTCTTT. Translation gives CATWAPWGKKLF.

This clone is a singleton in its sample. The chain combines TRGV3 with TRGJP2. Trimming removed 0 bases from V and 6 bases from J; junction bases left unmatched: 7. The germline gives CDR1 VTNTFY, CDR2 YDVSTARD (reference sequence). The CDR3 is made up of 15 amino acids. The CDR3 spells CATWDRRRGDWIKTF. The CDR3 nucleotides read TGTGCCACCTGGGACAGGCGACGAGGTGATTGGATCAAGACGTTT.

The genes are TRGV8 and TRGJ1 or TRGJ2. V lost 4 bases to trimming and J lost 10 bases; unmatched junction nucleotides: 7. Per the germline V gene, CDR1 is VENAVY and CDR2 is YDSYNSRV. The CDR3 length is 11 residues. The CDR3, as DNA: TGTGCCACCTGGGACCCTGCAAAGAAACTCTTT. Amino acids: CATWDPAKKLF.

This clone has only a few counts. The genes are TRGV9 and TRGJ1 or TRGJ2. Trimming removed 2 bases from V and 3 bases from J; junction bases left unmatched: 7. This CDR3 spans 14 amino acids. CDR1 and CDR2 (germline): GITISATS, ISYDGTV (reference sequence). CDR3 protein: CALWEGGLYYKKLF. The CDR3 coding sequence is TGTGCCTTGTGGGAGGGAGGACTTTATTATAAGAAACTCTTT.

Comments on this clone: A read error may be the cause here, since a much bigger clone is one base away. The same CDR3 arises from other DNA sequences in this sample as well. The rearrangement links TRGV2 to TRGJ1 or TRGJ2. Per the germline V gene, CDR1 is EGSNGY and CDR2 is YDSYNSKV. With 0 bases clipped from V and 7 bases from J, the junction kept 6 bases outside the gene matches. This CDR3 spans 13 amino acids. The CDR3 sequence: CATWDGRDYKKLF. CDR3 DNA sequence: TGTGCCACCTGGGACGGGCGGGACTATAAGAAACTCTTT.

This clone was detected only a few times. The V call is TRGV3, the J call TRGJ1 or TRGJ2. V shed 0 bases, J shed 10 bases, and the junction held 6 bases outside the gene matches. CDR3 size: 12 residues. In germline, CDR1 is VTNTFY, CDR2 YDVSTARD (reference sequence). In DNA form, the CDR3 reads TGTGCCACCTGGGACAGGCTTTGGAAGAAACTCTTT. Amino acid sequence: CATWDRLWKKLF.

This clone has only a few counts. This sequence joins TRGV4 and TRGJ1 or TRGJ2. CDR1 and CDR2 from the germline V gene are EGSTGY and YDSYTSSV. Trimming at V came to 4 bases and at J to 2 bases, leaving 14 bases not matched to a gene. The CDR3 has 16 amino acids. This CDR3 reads CATWDGPRGYYYKKLF. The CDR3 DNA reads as TGTGCCACCTGGGACGGGCCAAGGGGTTATTATTATAAGAAACTCTTT.

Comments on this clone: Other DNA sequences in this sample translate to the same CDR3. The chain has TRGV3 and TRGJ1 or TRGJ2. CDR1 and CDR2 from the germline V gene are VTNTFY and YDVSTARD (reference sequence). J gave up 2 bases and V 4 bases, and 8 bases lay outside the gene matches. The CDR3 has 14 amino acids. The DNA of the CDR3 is TGTGCCACCTGGGATGGGCAAGATTATTATAAGAAACTCTTT. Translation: CATWDGQDYYKKLF.

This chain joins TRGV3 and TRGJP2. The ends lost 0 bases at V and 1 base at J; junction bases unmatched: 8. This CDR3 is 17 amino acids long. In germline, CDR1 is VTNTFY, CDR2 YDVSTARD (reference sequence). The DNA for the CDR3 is TGTGCCACCTGGGACAGGCCGAGGCTTAGTAGTGATTGGATCAAGACGTTT. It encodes CATWDRPRLSSDWIKTF.

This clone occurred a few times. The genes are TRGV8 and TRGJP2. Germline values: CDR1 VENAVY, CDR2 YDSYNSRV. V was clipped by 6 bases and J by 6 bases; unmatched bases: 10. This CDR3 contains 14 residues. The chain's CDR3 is CATWTLGCDWIKTF. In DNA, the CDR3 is TGTGCCACCTGGACCCTCGGATGTGATTGGATCAAGACGTTT.

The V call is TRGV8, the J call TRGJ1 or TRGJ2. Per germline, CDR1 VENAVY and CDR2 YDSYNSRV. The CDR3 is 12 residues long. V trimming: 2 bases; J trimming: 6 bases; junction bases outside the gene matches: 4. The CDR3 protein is CATWDMFYKKLF. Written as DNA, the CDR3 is TGTGCCACCTGGGATATGTTTTATAAGAAACTCTTT.

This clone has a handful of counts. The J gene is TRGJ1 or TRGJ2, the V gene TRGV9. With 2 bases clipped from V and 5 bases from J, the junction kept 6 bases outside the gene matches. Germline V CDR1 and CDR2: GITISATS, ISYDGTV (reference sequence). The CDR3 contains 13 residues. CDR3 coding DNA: TGTGCCTTGTGGGAGGGGACTCATTATAAGAAACTCTTT. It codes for CALWEGTHYKKLF.

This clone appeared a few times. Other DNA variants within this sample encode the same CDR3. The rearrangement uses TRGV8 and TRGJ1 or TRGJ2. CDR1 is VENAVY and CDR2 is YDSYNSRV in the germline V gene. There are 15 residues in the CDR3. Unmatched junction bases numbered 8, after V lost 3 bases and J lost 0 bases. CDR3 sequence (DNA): TGTGCCACCTGGGATCGGGGTTCGAATTATTATAAGAAACTCTTT. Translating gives CATWDRGSNYYKKLF.

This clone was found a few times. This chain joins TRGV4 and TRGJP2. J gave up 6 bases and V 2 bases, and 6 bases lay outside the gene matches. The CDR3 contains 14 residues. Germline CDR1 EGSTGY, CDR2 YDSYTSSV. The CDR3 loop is CATWDEKGDWIKTF. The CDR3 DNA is TGTGCCACCTGGGATGAAAAGGGTGATTGGATCAAGACGTTT.